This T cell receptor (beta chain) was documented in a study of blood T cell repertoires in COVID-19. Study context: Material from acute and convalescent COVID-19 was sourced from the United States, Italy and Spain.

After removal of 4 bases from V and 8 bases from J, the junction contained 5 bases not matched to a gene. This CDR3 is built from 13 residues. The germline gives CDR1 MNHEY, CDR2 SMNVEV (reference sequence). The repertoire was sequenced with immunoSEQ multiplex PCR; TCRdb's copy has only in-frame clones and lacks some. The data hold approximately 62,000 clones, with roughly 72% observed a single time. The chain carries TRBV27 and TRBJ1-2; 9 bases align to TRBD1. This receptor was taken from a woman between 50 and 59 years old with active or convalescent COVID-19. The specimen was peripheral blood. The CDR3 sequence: CASSSNRGLGYTF. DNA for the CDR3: TGTGCCAGCAGTTCCAACAGGGGGCTCGGCTACACCTTC.